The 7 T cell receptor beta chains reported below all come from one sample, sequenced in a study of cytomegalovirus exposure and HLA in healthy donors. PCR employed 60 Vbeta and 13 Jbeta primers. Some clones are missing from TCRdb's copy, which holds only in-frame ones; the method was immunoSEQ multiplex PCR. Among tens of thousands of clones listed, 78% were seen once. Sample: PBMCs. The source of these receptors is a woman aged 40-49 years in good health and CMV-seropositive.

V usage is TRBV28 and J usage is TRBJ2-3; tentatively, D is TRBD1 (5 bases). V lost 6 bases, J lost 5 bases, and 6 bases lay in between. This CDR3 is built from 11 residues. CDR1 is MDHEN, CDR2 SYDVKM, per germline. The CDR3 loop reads CASSQGDTQYF. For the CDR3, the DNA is TGTGCCAGCAGCCAGGGAGATACGCAGTATTTT.

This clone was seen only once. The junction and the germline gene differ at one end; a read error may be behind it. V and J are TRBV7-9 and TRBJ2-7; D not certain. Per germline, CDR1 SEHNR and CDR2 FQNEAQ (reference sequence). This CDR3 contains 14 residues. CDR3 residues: CSSSLEFPVDEQYF. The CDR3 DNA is TGTTCCAGCAGCTTAGAGTTCCCGGTGGACGAGCAGTACTTC.

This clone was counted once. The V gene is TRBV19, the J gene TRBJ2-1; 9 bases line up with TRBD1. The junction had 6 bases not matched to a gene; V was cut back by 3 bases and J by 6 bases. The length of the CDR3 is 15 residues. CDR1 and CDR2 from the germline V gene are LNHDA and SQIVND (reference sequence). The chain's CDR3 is CASSMDRGIINEQFF. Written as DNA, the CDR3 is TGTGCCAGTAGTATGGACAGGGGTATAATCAATGAGCAGTTCTTC.

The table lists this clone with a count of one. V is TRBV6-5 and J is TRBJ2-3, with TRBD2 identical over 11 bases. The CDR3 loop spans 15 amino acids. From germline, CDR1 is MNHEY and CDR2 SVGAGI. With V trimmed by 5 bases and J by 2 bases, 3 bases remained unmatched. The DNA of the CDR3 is TGTGCCAGCAGTCGACTAGCGGGGAACACAGATACGCAGTATTTT. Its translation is CASSRLAGNTDTQYF.

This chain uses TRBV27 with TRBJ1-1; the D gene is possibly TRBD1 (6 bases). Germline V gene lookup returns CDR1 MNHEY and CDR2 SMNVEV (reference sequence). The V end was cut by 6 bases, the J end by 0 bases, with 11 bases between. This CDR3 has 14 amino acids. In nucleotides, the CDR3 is TGTGCCAGCAGCTCACAGGGACTGAACACTGAAGCTTTCTTT. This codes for CASSSQGLNTEAFF.

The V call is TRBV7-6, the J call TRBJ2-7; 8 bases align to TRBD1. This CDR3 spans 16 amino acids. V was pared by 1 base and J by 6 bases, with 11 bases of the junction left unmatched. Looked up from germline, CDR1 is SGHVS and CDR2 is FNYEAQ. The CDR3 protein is CASSLVSGQGHVEQYF. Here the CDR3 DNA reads TGTGCCAGCAGCTTAGTTTCAGGACAGGGACACGTCGAGCAGTACTTC. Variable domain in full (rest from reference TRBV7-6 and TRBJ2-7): GAGVSQSPRYKVTKRGQDVALRCDPISGHVSLYWYRQALGQGPEFLTYFNYEAQQDKSGLPNDRFSAERPEGSISTLTIQRTEQRDSAMYRCASSLVSGQGHVEQYFGPGTRLTVT.

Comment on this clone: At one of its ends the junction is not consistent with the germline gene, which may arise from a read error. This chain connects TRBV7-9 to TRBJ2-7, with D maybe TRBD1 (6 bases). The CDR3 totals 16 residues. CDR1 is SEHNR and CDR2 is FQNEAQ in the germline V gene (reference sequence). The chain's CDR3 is CSSSLVATGDSYEQYF. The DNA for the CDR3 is TGTTCCAGCAGCTTAGTCGCGACAGGAGATTCCTACGAGCAGTACTTC.